Described below is a single T cell receptor (beta chain) sequence and its context. Per germline, CDR1 SEHNR and CDR2 FQNEAQ (reference sequence). The CDR3 has 19 amino acids. V was clipped by 1 base and J by 0 bases, with 16 bases between them. The source of the sample is a study of CD8 T cells in Susac syndrome. Reverse transcription of about 0.45 to 1 ug RNA was carried out with random hexamers. Each CDR3 protein gets one entry after TCRdb re-called the immunoSEQ multiplex PCR reads with MiXCR. The table lists approximately 160,000 distinct CDR3 sequences, just under 95% of them singletons. Negative magnetic isolation gave CD8+ and CD4+ cells; FACS enriched CD8+ TEMRA.

The genes are TRBV7-9 and TRBJ1-6; possibly TRBD1 for D (6 bases). The sample consisted of CD4+ T cells from PBMCs. The receptor was isolated from a human donor in good health. The CDR3 DNA sequence: TGTGCCAGCAGCTTAGTAACAGGGAAGCTGAGCTCCTATAATTCACCCCTCCACTTT. Its translation is CASSLVTGKLSSYNSPLHF.